The clone carrying this TCR beta chain was detected many times. The antigen is not known. A read error may produce the germline difference seen at one junction end. Breast cancer patients provided tissue from their axillary draining lymph nodes. The data originate from a study of breast tumors, draining lymph nodes, adjacent tissues. Points from the study as a whole: Tumor TCR diversity was below lymph nodes but above nontumor tissue.

TCRdb recomputed calls from the multiplex PCR reads with MiXCR, one row per CDR3 protein. The data contain 65,000 to 80,000 distinct CDR3 sequences, about 20% of them singletons. CDR3 length: 12 residues. Germline assignment: CDR1 SEHNR and CDR2 FQNEAQ (reference sequence). The chain is built from TRBV7-9 and TRBJ1-4; D ambiguous. The sequence came from a female donor with breast cancer. Some clones in this sample may be carry-over from other donors' samples. The sample consisted of axillary lymph node tissue. The CDR3 here is CASSLFNEKLFF. In DNA, the CDR3 is TGTGCCAGCAGCTTGTTTAATGAGAAACTGTTTTTT.